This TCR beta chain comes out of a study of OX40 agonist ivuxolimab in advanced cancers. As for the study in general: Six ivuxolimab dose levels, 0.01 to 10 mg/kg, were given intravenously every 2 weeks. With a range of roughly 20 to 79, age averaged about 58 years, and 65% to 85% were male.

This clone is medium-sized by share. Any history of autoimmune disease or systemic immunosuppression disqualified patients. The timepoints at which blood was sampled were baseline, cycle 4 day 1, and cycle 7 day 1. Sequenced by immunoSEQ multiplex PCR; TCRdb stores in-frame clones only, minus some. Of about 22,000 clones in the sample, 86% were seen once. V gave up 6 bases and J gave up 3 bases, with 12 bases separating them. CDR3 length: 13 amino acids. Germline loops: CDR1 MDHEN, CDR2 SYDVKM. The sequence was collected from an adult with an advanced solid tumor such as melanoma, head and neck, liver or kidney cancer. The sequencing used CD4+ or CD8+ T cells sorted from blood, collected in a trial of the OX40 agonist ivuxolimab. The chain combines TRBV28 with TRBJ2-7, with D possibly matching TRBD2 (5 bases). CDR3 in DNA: TGTGCCAGCAGCCCGAGGGCCCTCTACGAGCAGTACTTC. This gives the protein CASSPRALYEQYF.